Below are 19 T cell receptor beta chains sequenced from a single sample in a study of blood T cell repertoires in COVID-19. TCRdb's copy holds only in-frame clones and misses some; the assay was immunoSEQ multiplex PCR. The sample lists about 200,000 clones, 89% occurring once. The sample taken for sequencing was peripheral blood. The receptors were gathered from a woman aged 40 to 50 with acute or convalescent COVID-19.

This clone was observed many times. J is TRBJ2-1 and V is TRBV6-4; 11 bases line up with TRBD2. V trimming: 4 bases; J trimming: 6 bases; junction bases outside the gene matches: 2. The CDR3 runs 14 residues. Germline CDR1 is MRHNA and CDR2 is SNTAGT. The CDR3 coding sequence is TGTGCCAGCAGTGCCGGGACTAGCGGCAATGAGCAGTTCTTC. Translating it yields CASSAGTSGNEQFF.

The chain links TRBV25-1 to TRBJ1-4; tentatively, D is TRBD1 (5 bases). The V and J ends lost 4 bases and 8 bases respectively, with 17 bases between them. The CDR3 is 15 residues long. CDR1 and CDR2 (germline): MGHDK, SYGVNS. The CDR3 DNA reads as TGTGCCAGCAGTGGGGATGGGGACGGGGGAGAAAAACTGTTTTTT. Translating it yields CASSGDGDGGEKLFF.

The chain joins TRBV11-2 to TRBJ2-2; 11 bases agree with TRBD1. Unmatched junction bases numbered 8, after V lost 5 bases and J lost 6 bases. The CDR3 covers 16 residues. Germline CDR1 and CDR2: SGHAT and FQNNGV. This CDR3 reads CASSRPDRGLSGELFF. DNA of the CDR3: TGTGCCAGCAGCCGCCCGGACAGGGGGCTATCCGGGGAGCTGTTTTTT. Full variable domain (rest looked up from reference TRBV11-2 and TRBJ2-2): EAGVAQSPRYKIIEKRQSVAFWCNPISGHATLYWYQQILGQGPKLLIQFQNNGVVDDSQLPKDRFSAERLKGVDSTLKIQPAKLEDSAVYLCASSRPDRGLSGELFFGEGSRLTVL.

The CDR3 DNA reads as TGTGCCAGCAGCTTAGGACAGAAGCGAGAAAAACTGTTTTTT. Amino acid sequence: CASSLGQKREKLFF. J is TRBJ1-4 and V is TRBV7-6; maybe TRBD1 (5 bases). Trimming pared 1 base from V and 8 bases from J, leaving 11 bases between. Germline CDR1 and CDR2: SGHVS and FNYEAQ. The CDR3 covers 14 residues.

This clone appeared once. V and J are TRBV5-1 and TRBJ1-2; TRBD1 agrees at 10 bases. The CDR3 consists of 14 residues. With V trimmed by 3 bases and J by 3 bases, 2 bases remained unmatched. The germline V gene encodes CDR1 SGHRS and CDR2 YFSETQ. CDR3 sequence reads: CASSSGTGDYGYTF. As DNA, the CDR3 is TGCGCCAGCAGCTCCGGGACAGGGGACTATGGCTACACCTTC.

The genes are TRBV3-1 (or the pseudogene TRBV3-2) and TRBJ1-2, with 9 bases lining up with TRBD1. Germline V gives CDR1 LGHDT, CDR2 YNNKEL (reference sequence). The CDR3 spans 17 residues. Trimming took 1 base from V and 0 from J; bases not matched to a gene: 6. The CDR3 region is CASSQVPTGGSNYGYTF. The CDR3 DNA reads TGTGCCAGCAGCCAAGTTCCGACAGGGGGTTCTAACTATGGCTACACCTTC.

V gene TRBV28 combines with J gene TRBJ2-5; TRBD2 matches 11 bases. CDR3 length: 15 amino acids. Germline lookup yields CDR1 MDHEN and CDR2 SYDVKM. V was pared by 8 bases and J by 5 bases, with 10 bases of the junction left unmatched. The CDR3 nucleotides read TGTGCCAGCTCAAGTGTAGCGGGGGGGCAGGAGACCCAGTACTTC. Its protein product is CASSSVAGGQETQYF. Full variable domain (outside the CDR3, taken from reference TRBV28 and TRBJ2-5): DVKVTQSSRYLVKRTGEKVFLECVQDMDHENMFWYRQDPGLGLRLIYFSYDVKMKEKGDIPEGYSVSREKKERFSLILESASTNQTSMYLCASSSVAGGQETQYFGPGTRLLVL.

The gene calls are TRBV6-1 and TRBJ2-5; the match to TRBD2 covers 7 bases. Germline V gene sequence: CDR1 MNHNS, CDR2 SASEGT. The CDR3 has 16 amino acids. V trimming: 1 base; J trimming: 4 bases; junction bases outside the gene matches: 9. The CDR3 loop is CASSEGMGGGIETQYF. As DNA, the CDR3 is TGTGCCAGCAGTGAAGGGATGGGGGGAGGGATAGAGACCCAGTACTTC.

J is TRBJ1-6 and V is TRBV7-2; 7 nucleotides agree with TRBD1. The germline gives CDR1 SGHTA, CDR2 FQGNSA. The CDR3 runs 16 residues. Trimming removed 5 bases from V and 6 bases from J; junction bases left unmatched: 10. CDR3 bases: TGTGCCAGCAGCCTAACACCGGGACAGATTAATTCACCCCTCCACTTT. Translating gives CASSLTPGQINSPLHF. The complete variable domain, with remaining parts taken from reference TRBV7-2 and TRBJ1-6, reads GAGVSQSPSNKVTEKGKDVELRCDPISGHTALYWYRQSLGQGLEFLIYFQGNSAPDKSGLPSDRFSAERTGGSVSTLTIQRTQQEDSAVYLCASSLTPGQINSPLHFGNGTRLTVT.

The J gene is TRBJ1-1, the V gene TRBV6-6; TRBD1 agrees at 7 bases. V was pared by 7 bases and J by 3 bases, with 11 bases of the junction left unmatched. This CDR3 contains 15 residues. Germline V gives CDR1 MNHNY, CDR2 SVGAGI (reference sequence). The CDR3 DNA reads TGTGCCAGCACGAGACAGGGAGGATCGGACACTGAAGCTTTCTTT. It translates to CASTRQGGSDTEAFF.

This clone was observed once. The V call is TRBV25-1, the J call TRBJ2-1; 10 bases match TRBD2. Germline values: CDR1 MGHDK, CDR2 SYGVNS. With 5 bases clipped from V and 2 bases from J, the junction kept 3 bases outside the gene matches. CDR3 length: 15 residues. The CDR3 sequence is CASSPSGGAYNEQFF. CDR3 nucleotides: TGTGCCAGCAGTCCAAGCGGGGGGGCCTACAATGAGCAGTTCTTC.

The chain employs TRBV7-9 and TRBJ1-3; D is undetermined. The CDR3 spans 16 residues. Germline CDR1 SEHNR, CDR2 FQNEAQ (reference sequence). Trimming pared 2 bases from V and 4 bases from J, leaving 15 bases between. The CDR3 loop is CASSLRGRVSGNTIYF. The DNA of the CDR3 is TGTGCCAGCAGCTTACGGGGAAGGGTATCCGGAAACACCATATATTTT.

This clone was detected only once. The chain has TRBV3-1 (or the pseudogene TRBV3-2) and TRBJ1-4, with TRBD1 as a possible D gene (5 bases). CDR3 size: 14 residues. The V end lost 5 bases, the J end lost 6 bases, and 13 bases lay between the germline ends. The germline CDR1 and CDR2 sequences are LGHDT and YNNKEL (reference sequence). CDR3 in amino acids: CASSERGNDEKLFF. The DNA for the CDR3 is TGTGCCAGCAGCGAAAGGGGAAACGATGAAAAACTGTTTTTT.

This clone occurred a few times. The CDR3 here is CASSIPHRSSNQPQHF. CDR3 sequence (DNA): TGTGCCAGTAGTATCCCCCACAGGTCCAGCAATCAGCCCCAGCATTTT. The chain has TRBV19 and TRBJ1-5; TRBD1 might be the D (5 bases). The germline V gene has CDR1 LNHDA and CDR2 SQIVND (reference sequence). Trimming removed 3 bases at V and 1 base at J, with 13 bases between. The length of the CDR3 is 16 residues.

V and J are TRBV7-2 and TRBJ1-2; the D gene is possibly TRBD1 (5 bases). Trimming cost V 0 bases and J 0 bases, with 8 bases left between them. The CDR3 spans 15 residues. CDR1 is SGHTA and CDR2 is FQGNSA in the germline V gene. The CDR3 DNA sequence: TGTGCCAGCAGCTTAGCTTGGGGCCCTAACTATGGCTACACCTTC. Amino acids: CASSLAWGPNYGYTF.

J is TRBJ1-3 and V is TRBV29-1; D unresolved. The CDR3 has 11 residues. Trimming cost V 8 bases and J 3 bases, with 8 bases left between them. Germline V gene data show CDR1 as SQVTM and CDR2 as ANQGSEA. The CDR3: CSSSDGNTIYF. In nucleotides, the CDR3 is TGCAGCTCATCAGATGGAAACACCATATATTTT. Full variable domain (rest looked up from reference TRBV29-1 and TRBJ1-3): SAVISQKPSRDICQRGTSLTIQCQVDSQVTMMFWYRQQPGQSLTLIATANQGSEATYESGFVIDKFPISRPNLTFSTLTVSNMSPEDSSIYLCSSSDGNTIYFGEGSWLTVV.

V usage is TRBV7-9 and J usage is TRBJ1-5; the D is unclear. The germline CDR1 and CDR2 sequences are SEHNR and FQNEAQ (reference sequence). The CDR3 totals 14 residues. Trimming stripped 5 bases from V and 5 bases from J, with 13 bases between. The CDR3 DNA reads as TGTGCCAGCAGCGCTACAGATGCGTATCAGCCCCAGCATTTT. Its protein is CASSATDAYQPQHF.

V is TRBV7-8 and J is TRBJ1-4; D is possibly TRBD1 (5 bases). Looked up from germline, CDR1 is SGHVS and CDR2 is FQNEAQ. V was shortened by 2 bases and J by 8 bases, with 12 bases between the two germline ends. This CDR3 is 14 amino acids long. The CDR3 DNA follows: TGTGCCAGCAGCTTAAGACAGAGAGGAGAAAAACTGTTTTTT. It yields the protein CASSLRQRGEKLFF.

As to this clone: This sample includes further DNA sequences coding for the same CDR3. This chain connects TRBV12-3 or TRBV12-4 to TRBJ1-1; the D is unclear. The CDR3 runs to 13 residues. Trimming shortened V by 3 bases and J by 4 bases, and 9 bases separated the two germline ends. The CDR3 bases are TGTGCCAGCAGTTTGGCACAAGTCACTGAAGCTTTCTTT. Its translation is CASSLAQVTEAFF.